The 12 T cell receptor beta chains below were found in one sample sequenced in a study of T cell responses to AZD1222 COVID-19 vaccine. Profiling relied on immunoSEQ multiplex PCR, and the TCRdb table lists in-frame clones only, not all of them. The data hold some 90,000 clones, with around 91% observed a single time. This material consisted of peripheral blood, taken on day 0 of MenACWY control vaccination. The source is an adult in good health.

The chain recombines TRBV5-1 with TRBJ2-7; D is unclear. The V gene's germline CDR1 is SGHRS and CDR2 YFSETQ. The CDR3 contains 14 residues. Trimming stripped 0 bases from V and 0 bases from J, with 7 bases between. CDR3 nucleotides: TGCGCCAGCAGCTTGGGTTCTGCCTCCTACGAGCAGTACTTC. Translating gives CASSLGSASYEQYF.

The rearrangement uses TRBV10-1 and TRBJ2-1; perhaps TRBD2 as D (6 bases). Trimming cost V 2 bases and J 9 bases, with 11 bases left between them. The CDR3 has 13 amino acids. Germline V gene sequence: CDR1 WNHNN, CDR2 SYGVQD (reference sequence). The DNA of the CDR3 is TGCGCCAGCAGTGAGGAGGGCGGGATTGAGCAGTTCTTC. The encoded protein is CASSEEGGIEQFF.

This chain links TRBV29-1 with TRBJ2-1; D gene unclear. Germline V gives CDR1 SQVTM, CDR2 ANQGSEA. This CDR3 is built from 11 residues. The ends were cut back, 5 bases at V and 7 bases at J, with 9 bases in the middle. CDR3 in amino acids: CSVLGGNEQFF. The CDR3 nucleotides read TGCAGCGTTCTGGGTGGGAATGAGCAGTTCTTC.

CDR3 nucleotide sequence: TGTGCCAGCGCGCGAGGGGTCAATCAGCCCCAGCATTTT. Its translation: CASARGVNQPQHF. The V gene is TRBV11-1, the J gene TRBJ1-5, with a possible D match to TRBD1 (5 bases). In germline, CDR1 is SGHAT, CDR2 FQDESV (reference sequence). This CDR3 has 13 residues. V was trimmed by 8 bases and J by 3 bases, leaving 11 bases between them.

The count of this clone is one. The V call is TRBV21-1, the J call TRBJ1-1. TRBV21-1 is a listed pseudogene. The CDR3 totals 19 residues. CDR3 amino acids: CASTKKMGRAGMLGTEAFF. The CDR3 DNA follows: TGTGCCAGCACCAAAAAAATGGGGAGGGCAGGGATGTTGGGGACTGAAGCTTTCTTT.

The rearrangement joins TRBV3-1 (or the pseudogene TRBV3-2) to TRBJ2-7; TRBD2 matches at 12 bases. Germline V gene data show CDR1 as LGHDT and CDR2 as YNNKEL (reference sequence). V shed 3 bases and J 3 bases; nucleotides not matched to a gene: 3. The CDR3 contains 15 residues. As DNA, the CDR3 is TGTGCCAGCAGCCAGACTAGCGGGAGTAACTACGAGCAGTACTTC. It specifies CASSQTSGSNYEQYF.

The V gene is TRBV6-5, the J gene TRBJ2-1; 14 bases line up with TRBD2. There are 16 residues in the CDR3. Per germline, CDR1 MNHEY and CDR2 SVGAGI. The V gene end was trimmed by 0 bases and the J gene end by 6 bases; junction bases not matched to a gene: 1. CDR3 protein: CASSYSTSGRVNEQFF. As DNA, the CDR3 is TGTGCCAGCAGTTACTCGACTAGCGGGAGGGTCAATGAGCAGTTCTTC.

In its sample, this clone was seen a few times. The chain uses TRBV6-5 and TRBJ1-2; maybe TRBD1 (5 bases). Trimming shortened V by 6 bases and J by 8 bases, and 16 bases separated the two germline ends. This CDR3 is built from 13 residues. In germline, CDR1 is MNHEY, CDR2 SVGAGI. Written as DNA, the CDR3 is TGTGCCAGCAGCCCGGGGGAGGGGAGAGGCTACACCTTC. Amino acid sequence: CASSPGEGRGYTF.

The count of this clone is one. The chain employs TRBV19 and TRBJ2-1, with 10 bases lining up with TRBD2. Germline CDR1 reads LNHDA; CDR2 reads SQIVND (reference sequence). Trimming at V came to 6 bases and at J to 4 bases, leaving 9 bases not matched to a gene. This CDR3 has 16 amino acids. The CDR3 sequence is CASSLRLAGEYNEQFF. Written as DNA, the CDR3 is TGTGCCAGTAGCCTCCGGCTAGCGGGAGAATACAATGAGCAGTTCTTC. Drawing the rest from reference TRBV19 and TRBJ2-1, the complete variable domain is DGGITQSPKYLFRKEGQNVTLSCEQNLNHDAMYWYRQDPGQGLRLIYYSQIVNDFQKGDIAEGYSVSREKKESFPLTVTSAQKNPTAFYLCASSLRLAGEYNEQFFGPGTRLTVL.

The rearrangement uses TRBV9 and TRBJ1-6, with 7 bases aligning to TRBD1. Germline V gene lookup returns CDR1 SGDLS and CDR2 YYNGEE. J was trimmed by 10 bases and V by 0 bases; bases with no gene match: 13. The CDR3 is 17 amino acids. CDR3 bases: TGTGCCAGCAGCGTAGACCCTGGGACAGCCCTACCGTCACCCCTCCACTTT. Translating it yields CASSVDPGTALPSPLHF.

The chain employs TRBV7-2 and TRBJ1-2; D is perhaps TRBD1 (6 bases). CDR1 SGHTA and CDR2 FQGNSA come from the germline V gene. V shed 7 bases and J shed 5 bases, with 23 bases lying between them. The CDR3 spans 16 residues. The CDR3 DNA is TGTGCCAGCAAGGGTACGCATACAGGGCATGGGTATGGCTACACCTTC. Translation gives CASKGTHTGHGYGYTF.

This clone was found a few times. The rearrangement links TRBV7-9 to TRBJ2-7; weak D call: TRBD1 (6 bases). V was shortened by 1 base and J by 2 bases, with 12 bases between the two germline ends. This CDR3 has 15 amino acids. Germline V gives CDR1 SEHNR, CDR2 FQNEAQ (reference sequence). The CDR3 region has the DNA TGTGCCAGCAGCTTAGTGGGGGCCGGAGCCTACGAGCAGTACTTC. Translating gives CASSLVGAGAYEQYF.